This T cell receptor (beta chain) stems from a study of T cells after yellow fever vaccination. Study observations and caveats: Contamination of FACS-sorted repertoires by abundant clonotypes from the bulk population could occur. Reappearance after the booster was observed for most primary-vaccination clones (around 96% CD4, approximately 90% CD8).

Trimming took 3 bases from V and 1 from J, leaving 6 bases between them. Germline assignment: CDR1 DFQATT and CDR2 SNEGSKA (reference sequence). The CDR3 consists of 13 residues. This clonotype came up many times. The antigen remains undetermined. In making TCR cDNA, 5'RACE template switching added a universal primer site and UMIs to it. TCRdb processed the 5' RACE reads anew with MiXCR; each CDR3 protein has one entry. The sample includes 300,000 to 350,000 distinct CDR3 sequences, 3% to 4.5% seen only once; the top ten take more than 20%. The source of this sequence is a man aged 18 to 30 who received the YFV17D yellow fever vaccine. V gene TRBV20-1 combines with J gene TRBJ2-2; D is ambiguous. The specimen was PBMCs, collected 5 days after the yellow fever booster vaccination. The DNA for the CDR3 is TGCAGTGCTAGTGACGGGAACACCGGGGAGCTGTTTTTT. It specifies CSASDGNTGELFF.